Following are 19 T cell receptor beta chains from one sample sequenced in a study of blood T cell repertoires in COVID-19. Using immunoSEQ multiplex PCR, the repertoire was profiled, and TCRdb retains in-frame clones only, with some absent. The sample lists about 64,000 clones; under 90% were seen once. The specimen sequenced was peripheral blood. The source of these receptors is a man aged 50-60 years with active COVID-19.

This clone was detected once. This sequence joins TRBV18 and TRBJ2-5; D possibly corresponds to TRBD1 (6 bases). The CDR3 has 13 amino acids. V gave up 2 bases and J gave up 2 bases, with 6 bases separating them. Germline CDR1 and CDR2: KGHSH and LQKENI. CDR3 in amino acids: CASSPGQQETQYF. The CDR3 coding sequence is TGTGCCAGCTCACCAGGACAGCAAGAGACCCAGTACTTC.

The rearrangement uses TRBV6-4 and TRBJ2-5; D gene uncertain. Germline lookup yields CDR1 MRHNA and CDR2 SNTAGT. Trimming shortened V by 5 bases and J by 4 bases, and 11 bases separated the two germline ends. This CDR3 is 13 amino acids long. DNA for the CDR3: TGTGCCAGCAGTCCCGTCTACGGAGAGACCCAGTACTTC. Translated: CASSPVYGETQYF.

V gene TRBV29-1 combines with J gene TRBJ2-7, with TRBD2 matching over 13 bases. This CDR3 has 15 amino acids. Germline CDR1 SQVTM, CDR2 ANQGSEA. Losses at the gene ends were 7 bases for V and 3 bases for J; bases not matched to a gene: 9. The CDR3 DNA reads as TGCAGCGCCTGTAGGACTAGCGGGAGTAACTACGAGCAGTACTTC. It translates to CSACRTSGSNYEQYF.

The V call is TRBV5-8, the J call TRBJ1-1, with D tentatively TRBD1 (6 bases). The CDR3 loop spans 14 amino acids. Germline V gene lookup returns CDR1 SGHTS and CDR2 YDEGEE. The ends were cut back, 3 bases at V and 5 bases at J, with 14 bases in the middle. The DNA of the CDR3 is TGTGCCAGCAGCTGGGGAGGGAGGGGGACTGAAGCTTTCTTT. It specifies CASSWGGRGTEAFF.

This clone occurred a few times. CDR3 in amino acids: CASSFTPAGGYTF. CDR3 coding DNA: TGTGCCAGCAGCTTCACACCGGCGGGCGGCTACACCTTC. V usage is TRBV7-8 and J usage is TRBJ1-2; no clear D. The V end was cut by 3 bases, the J end by 8 bases, with 13 bases between. The length of the CDR3 is 13 residues. The germline V gene encodes CDR1 SGHVS and CDR2 FQNEAQ.

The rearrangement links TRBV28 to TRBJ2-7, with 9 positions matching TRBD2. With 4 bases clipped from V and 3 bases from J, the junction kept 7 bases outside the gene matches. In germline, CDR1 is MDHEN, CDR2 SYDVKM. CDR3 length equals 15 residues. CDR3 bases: TGTGCCAGCAGTTCCCGTGGACTAGCGAACTACGAGCAGTACTTC. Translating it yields CASSSRGLANYEQYF.

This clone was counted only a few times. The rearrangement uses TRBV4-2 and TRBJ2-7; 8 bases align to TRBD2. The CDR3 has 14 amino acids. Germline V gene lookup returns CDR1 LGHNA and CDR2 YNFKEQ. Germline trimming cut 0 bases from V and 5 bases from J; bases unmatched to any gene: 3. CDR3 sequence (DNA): TGTGCCAGCAGCCAAGATGGGACTAGGGACGAGCAGTACTTC. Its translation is CASSQDGTRDEQYF.

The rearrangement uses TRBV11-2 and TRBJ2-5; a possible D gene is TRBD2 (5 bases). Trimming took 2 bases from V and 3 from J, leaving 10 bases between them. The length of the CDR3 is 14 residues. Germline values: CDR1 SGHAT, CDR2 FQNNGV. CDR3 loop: CASSLLPGKETQYF. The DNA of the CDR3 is TGTGCCAGCAGCTTACTACCGGGGAAAGAGACCCAGTACTTC. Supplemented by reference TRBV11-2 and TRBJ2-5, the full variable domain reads EAGVAQSPRYKIIEKRQSVAFWCNPISGHATLYWYQQILGQGPKLLIQFQNNGVVDDSQLPKDRFSAERLKGVDSTLKIQPAKLEDSAVYLCASSLLPGKETQYFGPGTRLLVL.

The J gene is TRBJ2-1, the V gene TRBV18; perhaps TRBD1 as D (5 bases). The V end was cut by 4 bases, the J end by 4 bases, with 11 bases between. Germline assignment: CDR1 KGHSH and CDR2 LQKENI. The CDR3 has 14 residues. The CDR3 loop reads CASSRSTDYNEQFF. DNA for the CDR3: TGTGCCAGCTCACGATCGACAGATTACAATGAGCAGTTCTTC.

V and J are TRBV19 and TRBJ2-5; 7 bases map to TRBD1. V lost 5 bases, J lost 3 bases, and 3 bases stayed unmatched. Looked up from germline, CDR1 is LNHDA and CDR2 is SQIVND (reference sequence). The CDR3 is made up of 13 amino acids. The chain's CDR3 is CASSWGQKETQYF. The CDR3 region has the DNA TGTGCCAGTAGTTGGGGACAGAAAGAGACCCAGTACTTC.

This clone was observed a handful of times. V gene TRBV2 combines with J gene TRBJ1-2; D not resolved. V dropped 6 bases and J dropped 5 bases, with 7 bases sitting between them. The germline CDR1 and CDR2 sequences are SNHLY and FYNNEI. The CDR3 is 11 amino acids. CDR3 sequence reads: CASRLGYGYTF. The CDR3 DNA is TGTGCCAGCAGACTAGGTTATGGCTACACCTTC.

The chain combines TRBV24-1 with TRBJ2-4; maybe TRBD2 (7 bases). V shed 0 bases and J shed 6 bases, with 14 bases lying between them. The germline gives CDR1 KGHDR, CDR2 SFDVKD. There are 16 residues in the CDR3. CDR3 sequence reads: CATSDLSPGGGNIQYF. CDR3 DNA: TGTGCCACCAGTGATTTGTCCCCGGGGGGCGGAAACATTCAGTACTTC.

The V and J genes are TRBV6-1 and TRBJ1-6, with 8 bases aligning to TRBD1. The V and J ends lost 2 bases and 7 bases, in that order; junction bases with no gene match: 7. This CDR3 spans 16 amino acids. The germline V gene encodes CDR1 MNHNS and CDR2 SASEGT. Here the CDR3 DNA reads TGTGCCAGCAGTGAAATTGGACAGGGCCGGAATTCACCCCTCCACTTT. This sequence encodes CASSEIGQGRNSPLHF.

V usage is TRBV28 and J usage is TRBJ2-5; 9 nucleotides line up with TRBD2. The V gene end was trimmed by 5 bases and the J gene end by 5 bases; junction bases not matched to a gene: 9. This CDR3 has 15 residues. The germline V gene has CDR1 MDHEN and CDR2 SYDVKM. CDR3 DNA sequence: TGTGCCAGCAGTCCCCCAAACGCGGGAGGGGAGACCCAGTACTTC. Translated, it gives CASSPPNAGGETQYF.

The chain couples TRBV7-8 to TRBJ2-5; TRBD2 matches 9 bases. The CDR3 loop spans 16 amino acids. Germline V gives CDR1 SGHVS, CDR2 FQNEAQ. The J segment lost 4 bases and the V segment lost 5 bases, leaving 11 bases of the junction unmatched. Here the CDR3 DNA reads TGTGCCAGCAGCCCCCGCTCGCGGGGGGGCCCAGAGACCCAGTACTTC. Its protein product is CASSPRSRGGPETQYF.

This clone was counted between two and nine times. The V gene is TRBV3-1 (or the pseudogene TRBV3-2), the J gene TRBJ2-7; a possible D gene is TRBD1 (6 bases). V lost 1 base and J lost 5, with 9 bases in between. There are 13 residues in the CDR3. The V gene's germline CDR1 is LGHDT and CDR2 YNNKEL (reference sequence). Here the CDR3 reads CASSQGTENEQYF. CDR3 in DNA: TGTGCCAGCAGCCAAGGGACAGAGAACGAGCAGTACTTC.

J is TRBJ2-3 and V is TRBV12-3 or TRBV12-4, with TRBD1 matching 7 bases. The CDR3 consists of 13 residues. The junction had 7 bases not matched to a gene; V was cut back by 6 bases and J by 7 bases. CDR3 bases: TGTGCCAGCAGGATACAGGGGCCCCATACGCAGTATTTT. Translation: CASRIQGPHTQYF.

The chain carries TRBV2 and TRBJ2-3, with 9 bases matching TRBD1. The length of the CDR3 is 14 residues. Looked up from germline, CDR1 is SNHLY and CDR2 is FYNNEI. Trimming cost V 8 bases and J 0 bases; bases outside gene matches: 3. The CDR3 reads CASFDRGSTDTQYF. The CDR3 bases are TGTGCCAGCTTTGACAGGGGGAGCACAGATACGCAGTATTTT.

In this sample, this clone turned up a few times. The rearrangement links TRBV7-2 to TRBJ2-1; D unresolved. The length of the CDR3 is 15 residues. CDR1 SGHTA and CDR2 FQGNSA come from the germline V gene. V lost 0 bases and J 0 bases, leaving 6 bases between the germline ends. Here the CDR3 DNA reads TGTGCCAGCAGCTTAGCCCGGAGCTCCTACAATGAGCAGTTCTTC. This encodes CASSLARSSYNEQFF. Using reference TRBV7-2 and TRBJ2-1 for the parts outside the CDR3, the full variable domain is GAGVSQSPSNKVTEKGKDVELRCDPISGHTALYWYRQSLGQGLEFLIYFQGNSAPDKSGLPSDRFSAERTGGSVSTLTIQRTQQEDSAVYLCASSLARSSYNEQFFGPGTRLTVL.